This TCR beta chain was retrieved from a study of blood T cell repertoires in COVID-19. Methods used by the authors: Amplification of reference gene primers was used by the study to estimate nucleated cell counts. The assay was immunoSEQ multiplex PCR, and TCRdb's table has in-frame clones only and misses some. V and J calls and clone size are as listed in that table; D and trimming were resolved from the DNA. The sample yields hundreds of thousands of clones, more than 80% seen once. The cohort comprised adults aged roughly 18 to 90 years residing in approximately 25 US areas. Each participant's cohort was designated according to participant-reported clinical history. Two negative PCRs, clearance, or symptom resolution characterized the recovered Cohort 3 donors. The length of the CDR3 is 16 residues. Germline V gene sequence: CDR1 MNHNY, CDR2 SVGAGI (reference sequence). After removal of 5 bases from V and 6 bases from J, the junction contained 12 bases not matched to a gene.

The rearrangement joins TRBV6-6 to TRBJ1-5; 8 nucleotides line up with TRBD1. Material for sequencing was PBMCs or T cells enriched from blood (not recorded which). The clonotype originates from a man in his thirties or forties who had recovered from COVID-19. The CDR3 reads CASSRSGTGGGQPQHF. CDR3 bases: TGTGCCAGCAGTCGATCCGGGACAGGAGGAGGTCAGCCCCAGCATTTT.